The T cell receptor beta chain described here comes from a study of blood T cell repertoires in COVID-19. The J segment lost 4 bases and the V segment lost 4 bases, leaving 15 bases of the junction unmatched. This CDR3 has 18 residues. In germline, CDR1 is LGHNA, CDR2 YNFKEQ. Clones were read by immunoSEQ multiplex PCR, and TCRdb kept only the in-frame ones, dropping some. The sample carries roughly 29,000 clones, approximately 93% recorded once. This sequence was found in a woman in her 70s with COVID-19, enrolled during active disease. Sample: peripheral blood. The rearrangement joins TRBV4-2 to TRBJ2-2, with 7 positions matching TRBD2. The DNA for the CDR3 is TGTGCCAGCAGCCGTCAGACCTATCGCGGGAGAAGCACCGGGGAGCTGTTTTTT. It yields the protein CASSRQTYRGRSTGELFF.